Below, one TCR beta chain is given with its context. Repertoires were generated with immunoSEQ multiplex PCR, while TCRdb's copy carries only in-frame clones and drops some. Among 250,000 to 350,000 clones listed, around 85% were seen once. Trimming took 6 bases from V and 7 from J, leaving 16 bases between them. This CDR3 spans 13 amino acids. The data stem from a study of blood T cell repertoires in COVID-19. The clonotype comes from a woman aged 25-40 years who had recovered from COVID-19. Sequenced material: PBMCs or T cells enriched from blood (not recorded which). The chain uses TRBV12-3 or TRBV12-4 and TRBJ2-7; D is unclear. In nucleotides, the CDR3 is TGTGCCAGCAGCCCGACCCGGGTTGGAGAGCAGTACTTC. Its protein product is CASSPTRVGEQYF.